This entry is about one T cell receptor (beta chain). Its antigen is still unknown. This record belongs to a study of cytomegalovirus exposure and HLA in healthy donors. J was trimmed by 7 bases and V by 5 bases; bases with no gene match: 8. CDR1 is SGHVS, CDR2 FQNEAQ, per germline. The CDR3 contains 14 residues. The protocol was immunoSEQ multiplex PCR, while the TCRdb copy is restricted to in-frame clones and leaves out a portion. The repertoire consists of some 60,000 clones, with 96% occurring once and the leading ten covering 0.9% to 1%. Study observations and caveats: Investigators reported 150 to 200 TCR beta chains as tied to cytomegalovirus.

The chain joins TRBV7-8 to TRBJ1-2; 9 bases fit TRBD1. The specimen was PBMCs. The sequence was collected from a man aged 18-30 years in good health and CMV-seronegative. CDR3: CASSPPRDRVGYTF. In DNA, the CDR3 is TGTGCCAGCAGCCCCCCCAGGGACAGGGTTGGCTACACCTTC.